The clone carrying this T cell receptor beta chain is a singleton in its sample. This sample is part of a study of CXCR4 blockade with PD-1 therapy in pancreatic cancer. Here immunoSEQ multiplex PCR was the method, and the copy in TCRdb shows in-frame clones only, minus some. Of approximately 2,000 clones listed, less than 65% are singletons. There are 15 residues in the CDR3. Sequencing input: tumor tissue. V gene TRBV1 combines with J gene TRBJ2-3; the table assigns TRBD2, which was not confirmed against the DNA. TRBV1 is an annotated pseudogene. The TCR comes from a human donor with pancreatic ductal adenocarcinoma. The CDR3 nucleotides read TGCGCCAACAGCCAAGATTTAACTAGCGGGAATACGCAGTATTTT. Translating gives CANSQDLTSGNTQYF.